Listed below are T cell receptor beta chains from one sample, sequenced in a study of Ad26.COV2.S vaccination and SARS-CoV-2 variants. Here immunoSEQ multiplex PCR was the method, and the copy in TCRdb shows in-frame clones only, minus some. The top ten clones hold around 3.6% of a sample with roughly 320,000 clones, roughly 84% of them seen once. The specimen comprised peripheral blood, sampled in a trial of Ad26.COV2.S vaccine versus placebo. These TCRs come from a person between 18 and 59 years old who received the Ad26.COV2.S COVID-19 vaccine or a placebo. CDR3s include the opening cysteine and the closing phenylalanine or tryptophan. The D gene is left open where the match is weak. For some rows the clone size is stated as once, few or many, or as a class when expanded; others skip it.

abundance: -
d_gene: TRBD1
j_gene: TRBJ1-2
v_gene: TRBV30
CDR3aa: CAWIPPWTGAVGYTF
CDR3nt: TGTGCCTGGATTCCCCCCTGGACAGGGGCGGTAGGCTACACCTTC

abundance: -
d_gene: -
j_gene: TRBJ2-5
v_gene: TRBV7-8
CDR3aa: CASSLAGGRQETQYF
CDR3nt: TGTGCCAGCAGCTTAGCGGGGGGGCGGCAAGAGACCCAGTACTTC

abundance: -
d_gene: -
j_gene: TRBJ1-2
v_gene: TRBV5-1
CDR3aa: CASSLAPRDGYTF
CDR3nt: TGCGCCAGCAGCTTGGCTCCGAGAGATGGCTACACCTTC

abundance: -
d_gene: -
j_gene: TRBJ1-2
v_gene: TRBV7-9
CDR3aa: CASSPPGQEYYGYTF
CDR3nt: TGTGCCAGCAGCCCCCCCGGGCAGGAGTACTATGGCTACACCTTC

abundance: -
d_gene: -
j_gene: TRBJ1-1
v_gene: TRBV5-1
CDR3aa: CASSLVMGGGNTEAFF
CDR3nt: TGCGCCAGCAGCTTGGTCATGGGCGGAGGGAACACTGAAGCTTTCTTT

abundance: -
d_gene: TRBD1
j_gene: TRBJ1-4
v_gene: TRBV4-3
CDR3aa: CASSLDRANEKLFF
CDR3nt: TGCGCCAGCAGCCTAGACAGGGCCAATGAAAAACTGTTTTTT

abundance: -
d_gene: -
j_gene: TRBJ1-6
v_gene: TRBV20-1
CDR3aa: CSARAGDVTPYSPLHF
CDR3nt: TGCAGTGCTCGTGCAGGGGACGTGACCCCTTATTCACCCCTCCACTTT

abundance: -
d_gene: TRBD1
j_gene: TRBJ2-5
v_gene: TRBV5-1
CDR3aa: CASSLVSGTGYLETQYF
CDR3nt: TGCGCCAGCAGCTTGGTTTCCGGGACAGGGTATTTGGAGACCCAGTACTTC

abundance: -
d_gene: -
j_gene: TRBJ1-1
v_gene: TRBV12-3/TRBV12-4
CDR3aa: CASRGVSDTEAFF
CDR3nt: TGTGCCTCAAGGGGGGTTAGCGACACTGAAGCTTTCTTT

abundance: -
d_gene: TRBD1
j_gene: TRBJ2-2
v_gene: TRBV7-9
CDR3aa: CASSVYRGQRTGELFF
CDR3nt: TGTGCCAGCAGCGTCTACAGGGGGCAGAGGACCGGGGAGCTGTTTTTT

abundance: -
d_gene: -
j_gene: TRBJ1-1
v_gene: TRBV6-5
CDR3aa: CASFNGGLMNTEAFF
CDR3nt: TGTGCCAGCTTCAATGGGGGCCTTATGAACACTGAAGCTTTCTTT

abundance: -
d_gene: -
j_gene: TRBJ2-1
v_gene: TRBV25-1
CDR3aa: CASHDGNNEQFF
CDR3nt: TGTGCCAGTCATGACGGAAACAATGAGCAGTTCTTC

abundance: -
d_gene: -
j_gene: TRBJ2-7
v_gene: TRBV6-5
CDR3aa: CASSYSRGMANEQYF
CDR3nt: TGTGCCAGCAGTTACTCACGGGGCATGGCTAACGAGCAGTACTTC

abundance: once
d_gene: -
j_gene: TRBJ1-6
v_gene: TRBV2
CDR3aa: CASSEAANSPLHF
CDR3nt: TGTGCCAGCAGTGAGGCCGCTAATTCACCCCTCCACTTT

abundance: -
d_gene: -
j_gene: TRBJ2-1
v_gene: TRBV6-5
CDR3aa: CASSSPGSRSYNEQFF
CDR3nt: TGTGCCAGCAGTTCCCCAGGGTCCCGCTCCTACAATGAGCAGTTCTTC

abundance: -
d_gene: -
j_gene: TRBJ2-5
v_gene: TRBV13
CDR3aa: CASSQTARGKTQYF
CDR3nt: TGTGCCAGCAGCCAGACGGCCCGGGGTAAGACCCAGTACTTC

abundance: -
d_gene: -
j_gene: TRBJ2-7
v_gene: TRBV30
CDR3aa: CAWGEGYEQYF
CDR3nt: TGTGCCTGGGGAGAGGGATACGAGCAGTACTTC

abundance: -
d_gene: -
j_gene: TRBJ1-5
v_gene: TRBV7-2
CDR3aa: CASSFGGPKNQPQHF
CDR3nt: TGTGCCAGCAGCTTTGGGGGTCCTAAGAATCAGCCCCAGCATTTT

abundance: -
d_gene: TRBD1
j_gene: TRBJ1-6
v_gene: TRBV25-1
CDR3aa: CASQGQRNSPLHF
CDR3nt: TGTGCCAGCCAGGGACAGCGTAATTCACCCCTCCACTTT

abundance: -
d_gene: -
j_gene: TRBJ2-1
v_gene: TRBV5-1
CDR3aa: CASSLDSPHRDEQFF
CDR3nt: TGCGCCAGCAGCTTGGATAGCCCCCATCGCGATGAGCAGTTCTTC

abundance: once
d_gene: TRBD1
j_gene: TRBJ2-2
v_gene: TRBV6-5
CDR3aa: CASSYTSGGTTGELFF
CDR3nt: TGTGCCAGCAGTTACACGTCAGGGGGAACCACCGGGGAGCTGTTTTTT

abundance: -
d_gene: -
j_gene: TRBJ1-1
v_gene: TRBV3-1/TRBV3-2
CDR3aa: CASSQDSYMNTEAFF
CDR3nt: TGTGCCAGCAGCCAAGACAGTTACATGAACACTGAAGCTTTCTTT

abundance: -
d_gene: -
j_gene: TRBJ1-4
v_gene: TRBV7-9
CDR3aa: CASSLGIGGTTNEKLFF
CDR3nt: TGTGCCAGCAGCCTTGGTATCGGTGGCACAACTAATGAAAAACTGTTTTTT

abundance: -
d_gene: TRBD1
j_gene: TRBJ2-1
v_gene: TRBV4-2
CDR3aa: CASSSRTGGSYNEQFF
CDR3nt: TGTGCCAGCAGCTCAAGGACAGGGGGCTCCTACAATGAGCAGTTCTTC

abundance: -
d_gene: -
j_gene: TRBJ1-3
v_gene: TRBV5-6
CDR3aa: CASTSWGSGNTIYF
CDR3nt: TGTGCCAGCACCTCATGGGGTTCTGGAAACACCATATATTTT

abundance: -
d_gene: -
j_gene: TRBJ2-5
v_gene: TRBV20-1
CDR3aa: CSAGGGGRETQYF
CDR3nt: TGCAGTGCTGGTGGGGGGGGCAGAGAGACCCAGTACTTC

abundance: -
d_gene: TRBD1
j_gene: TRBJ2-5
v_gene: TRBV19
CDR3aa: CASTPDRGQETQYF
CDR3nt: TGTGCCAGTACCCCCGACAGGGGGCAGGAGACCCAGTACTTC

abundance: -
d_gene: -
j_gene: TRBJ1-2
v_gene: TRBV4-3
CDR3aa: CASSLSGRGGYTF
CDR3nt: TGCGCCAGCAGCCTTTCAGGAAGAGGGGGCTACACCTTC

abundance: -
d_gene: -
j_gene: TRBJ1-1
v_gene: TRBV7-8
CDR3aa: CASSLDFPGGTEAFF
CDR3nt: TGTGCCAGCAGCTTAGATTTCCCGGGGGGGACTGAAGCTTTCTTT

abundance: -
d_gene: TRBD1
j_gene: TRBJ1-3
v_gene: TRBV28
CDR3aa: CASSTGTDSGNTIYF
CDR3nt: TGTGCCAGCAGTACCGGGACAGACTCTGGAAACACCATATATTTT

abundance: -
d_gene: -
j_gene: TRBJ1-6
v_gene: TRBV25-1
CDR3aa: CASSEWGSSYNSPLHF
CDR3nt: TGTGCCAGCAGTGAATGGGGGAGCTCCTATAATTCACCCCTCCACTTT

abundance: -
d_gene: TRBD2
j_gene: TRBJ2-7
v_gene: TRBV5-4
CDR3aa: CASSLGGLAGSYEQYF
CDR3nt: TGTGCCAGCAGCTTGGGTGGACTAGCGGGGTCCTACGAGCAGTACTTC

abundance: -
d_gene: -
j_gene: TRBJ2-5
v_gene: TRBV30
CDR3aa: CAWSRTAQETQYF
CDR3nt: TGTGCCTGGAGCCGGACAGCCCAAGAGACCCAGTACTTC

abundance: -
d_gene: TRBD1
j_gene: TRBJ2-6
v_gene: TRBV7-3
CDR3aa: CASSLGTGSRSGANVLTF
CDR3nt: TGTGCCAGCAGCTTAGGGACAGGGTCCCGCTCTGGGGCCAACGTCCTGACTTTC

abundance: -
d_gene: TRBD1
j_gene: TRBJ1-3
v_gene: TRBV6-6
CDR3aa: CASSGGTGGNTIYF
CDR3nt: TGTGCCAGCAGTGGAGGGACAGGAGGAAACACCATATATTTT

abundance: -
d_gene: TRBD1
j_gene: TRBJ2-7
v_gene: TRBV11-3
CDR3aa: CASSAGTGSPYEQYF
CDR3nt: TGTGCCAGCAGCGCAGGGACAGGCTCTCCCTACGAGCAGTACTTC

abundance: -
d_gene: -
j_gene: TRBJ1-2
v_gene: TRBV7-2
CDR3aa: CASSLVVGGNYGYTF
CDR3nt: TGTGCCAGCAGCTTAGTCGTCGGGGGCAACTATGGCTACACCTTC

abundance: once
d_gene: -
j_gene: TRBJ2-6
v_gene: TRBV19
CDR3aa: CASSNAFSGANVLTF
CDR3nt: TGTGCCAGTAGTAATGCCTTCTCTGGGGCCAACGTCCTGACTTTC

abundance: -
d_gene: TRBD1
j_gene: TRBJ1-2
v_gene: TRBV30
CDR3aa: CAWSAGGYGYTF
CDR3nt: TGTGCCTGGAGTGCAGGGGGCTATGGCTACACCTTC

abundance: -
d_gene: TRBD1
j_gene: TRBJ1-6
v_gene: TRBV13
CDR3aa: CASARRPGGERSPLHF
CDR3nt: TGTGCCAGCGCTAGGCGTCCAGGGGGCGAGAGATCACCCCTCCACTTT

abundance: -
d_gene: TRBD1
j_gene: TRBJ2-7
v_gene: TRBV27
CDR3aa: CASSLGTGVYEQYF
CDR3nt: TGTGCCAGCAGTTTGGGGACAGGCGTCTACGAGCAGTACTTC

abundance: -
d_gene: -
j_gene: TRBJ1-2
v_gene: TRBV5-1
CDR3aa: CASSFLFRTDYGYTF
CDR3nt: TGCGCCAGCAGCTTTCTCTTCCGGACAGACTATGGCTACACCTTC

abundance: -
d_gene: -
j_gene: TRBJ1-5
v_gene: TRBV12-3/TRBV12-4
CDR3aa: CASTQHSNQPQHF
CDR3nt: TGTGCCAGCACTCAGCATAGCAATCAGCCCCAGCATTTT

abundance: -
d_gene: TRBD1
j_gene: TRBJ1-2
v_gene: TRBV4-1
CDR3aa: CASSQSWGGGHGYTF
CDR3nt: TGCGCCAGCAGCCAATCCTGGGGAGGGGGCCATGGCTACACCTTC

abundance: few
d_gene: -
j_gene: TRBJ1-2
v_gene: TRBV7-9
CDR3aa: CASSLGWGTGYTF
CDR3nt: TGTGCCAGCAGCTTAGGGTGGGGCACGGGCTACACCTTC

abundance: -
d_gene: -
j_gene: TRBJ1-3
v_gene: TRBV19
CDR3aa: CASSIYGFGNQLSGNTIYF
CDR3nt: TGTGCCAGTAGTATATACGGTTTTGGCAACCAGCTCTCTGGAAACACCATATATTTT

abundance: -
d_gene: -
j_gene: TRBJ2-3
v_gene: TRBV14
CDR3aa: CASSQTRDWRTDTQYF
CDR3nt: TGTGCCAGCAGCCAAACCCGGGACTGGAGGACAGATACGCAGTATTTT

abundance: -
d_gene: TRBD2
j_gene: TRBJ2-5
v_gene: TRBV19
CDR3aa: CASSIVSGGNQETQYF
CDR3nt: TGTGCCAGTAGTATAGTTAGCGGGGGAAACCAAGAGACCCAGTACTTC

abundance: -
d_gene: -
j_gene: TRBJ1-6
v_gene: TRBV2
CDR3aa: CASSLSLSSYNSPLHF
CDR3nt: TGTGCCAGCAGTCTAAGCCTTAGCTCCTATAATTCACCCCTCCACTTT